This T cell receptor (beta chain) was identified in a study of T cells after yellow fever vaccination. Study results and caveats: Clones from primary vaccination mostly reappeared after the booster (approximately 95% CD4, approximately 86% CD8). FACS-sorted repertoires might harbor abundant contaminating clonotypes from the bulk population.

The V segment lost 2 bases and the J segment 5 bases; nucleotides outside the gene matches: 15. There are 19 residues in the CDR3. In germline, CDR1 is MNHEY, CDR2 SVGEGT. This clonotype was counted between two and nine times. The antigen is unknown. Researchers made TCR cDNA using 5'RACE template switching, and this step added a universal primer site and UMIs. A single record per CDR3 protein comes from TCRdb applying MiXCR to the 5' RACE reads. The sample contains about 340,000 distinct CDR3 sequences, about 4% of which appear only once. This chain links TRBV6-2 or TRBV6-3 with TRBJ2-3, with 11 positions matching TRBD2. The sequence was collected from a man aged 18 to 30 who received the YFV17D yellow fever vaccine. The sequencing used PBMCs, collected 5 days after the yellow fever booster vaccination. DNA of the CDR3: TGTGCCAGCAGTTACCCTTCCAATGTTAGCGGGGGGGCCGGAGATACGCAGTATTTT. Translated: CASSYPSNVSGGAGDTQYF.